This record concerns one T cell receptor (beta chain) sequence. Mismatch with germline at one junction end may stem from a read error. Per the original data handling: The authors estimated nucleated cell counts from reference gene primer amplification. The data were produced by immunoSEQ multiplex PCR, yet TCRdb's version contains in-frame clones alone and is incomplete. The D gene and trimming were derived from the DNA, and the V and J assignments and clone size from that table. The repertoire consists of hundreds of thousands of clones, with approximately 80% occurring once and the leading ten covering 1.9%. This specimen belongs to a study of blood T cell repertoires in COVID-19. Study details: COVID-19 samples, acute and convalescent, were from the United States, Italy and Spain. T cells, B-cell-depleted T cells, or PBMCs provided the cDNA or gDNA that served as material.

The length of the CDR3 is 13 residues. Sequencing was carried out using peripheral blood. This TCR derives from a woman older than 75 with acute or convalescent COVID-19. The V call is TRBV12-3 or TRBV12-4, the J call TRBJ2-2; D may be TRBD2 (5 bases). CDR3 protein: CASSLAFAGELFF. Written as DNA, the CDR3 is TGTGCCAGCAGTCTAGCTTTCGCCGGGGAGCTGTTTTTT.